Below, one TCR beta chain is given with its context. Its antigen is unknown. This sample is part of a study of T cell responses to AZD1222 COVID-19 vaccine. Findings and limits, study-wide: Mapped onto spike, vaccine-associated CD4 TCRs spanned it and were dominant at 160-218 and 743-854. Recipients of two AZD1222 doses showed rising Spike-specific TCR breadth and depth. A reported finding is that nearly half of spike-specific TCRs target unmutated variant regions. Only five or six individuals given AZD1222 were seropositive at baseline.

The CDR3 runs 14 residues. Trimming pared 3 bases from V and 2 bases from J, leaving 11 bases between. Germline CDR1 reads DFQATT; CDR2 reads SNEGSKA (reference sequence). Profiling relied on immunoSEQ multiplex PCR, and the TCRdb table lists in-frame clones only, not all of them. The profile shows some 150,000 clones, almost 85% of them singletons. This TCR was recovered from an adult who received the MenACWY meningococcal vaccine as a control. V is TRBV20-1 and J is TRBJ2-1; the D gene is possibly TRBD2 (7 bases). Sequenced material: peripheral blood, taken 28 days after the second dose of the MenACWY control vaccine. The CDR3: CSASWRGPYNEQFF. DNA for the CDR3: TGCAGTGCTAGTTGGCGGGGGCCCTACAATGAGCAGTTCTTC.